Listed below are T cell receptor beta chains from one sample, sequenced in a study of vaccination and CD4 T cells after COVID-19. TCRdb independently ran MiXCR on the PCR reads; one entry per CDR3 protein. The profile shows approximately 16,000 distinct CDR3 sequences, about 25% of them singletons. No antigen has been assigned to these receptors. Input material: cultured CD4+ T cells from blood. All receptors derive from a human donor with COVID-19. CDR3s leave out the opening cysteine and the closing phenylalanine or tryptophan.

TRBJ2-7 TRBV12-3/TRBV12-4 ASSLARQGTYEQY
TRBJ2-3 TRBV28 ASSTGVTDTQY
TRBJ1-2 TRBV7-2 ASTQGTGGNYGYT
TRBJ1-1 TRBV7-9 ASSFSYDVNTEAF
TRBJ2-2 TRBV27 ASSLRDTGELF
TRBJ2-1 TRBV7-2 ASSSTLTGARYNEQF
TRBJ2-5 TRBV2 ASSGNRFEETQY
TRBJ2-1 TRBV24-1 ATSDLMDEQF
TRBJ2-1 TRBV12-3/TRBV12-4 ASGTRVLYNEQF
TRBJ2-2 TRBV11-2 ASSQRTSGYAGELF
TRBJ2-2 TRBV25-1 ASSEGTRDTGELF
TRBJ2-1 TRBV5-8 ASSLYQGAYNEQF
TRBJ2-5 TRBV5-1 ASSLGGRGGQETQY
TRBJ2-1 TRBV24-1 ATSRGESPGAYNEQF
TRBJ1-6 TRBV10-3 AISAGQGRTPLH
TRBJ2-4 TRBV20-1 SADELAGGTKYIQY
TRBJ1-2 TRBV2 ASSLTLGYT
TRBJ2-3 TRBV7-3 ASAVGADTQY
TRBJ2-7 TRBV4-3 ASSQVGGGAGEQY
TRBJ1-1 TRBV6-5 ASSWVEAF
TRBJ1-1 TRBV19 ASSIRVSVTEAF
TRBJ1-5 TRBV30 AWSGVNGNQPQH
TRBJ1-3 TRBV5-1 ASSSDRASSGNTIY
TRBJ2-7 TRBV11-2 ASSSSRGLPYEQY
TRBJ1-2 TRBV6-1 ASSELADRVIYGYT
TRBJ1-5 TRBV20-1 SAPKGDGQPQH
TRBJ2-1 TRBV24-1 ATSDFGEPYFF
TRBJ2-2 TRBV7-2 ASSLGGTGELF
TRBJ1-5 TRBV20-1 SASRVDQPQH
TRBJ1-5 TRBV6-1 ASRGQGWNQPQH
TRBJ1-4 TRBV18 ASSPLPRTNEKLF
TRBJ2-3 TRBV6-1 ASRRQGGTDTQY
TRBJ1-5 TRBV20-1 SARGRGYSNQPQH
TRBJ2-5 TRBV7-9 ASSLGGEGYQETQY
TRBJ2-4 TRBV19 ASSWTPNIQY
TRBJ1-6 TRBV5-1 ASSLVGRGGSPLH
TRBJ2-1 TRBV7-3 ASSLKAGGLSSYNEQF
TRBJ2-7 TRBV5-4 ASSSTGPKREQY
TRBJ2-7 TRBV28 ASSRTGTGAYEQY
TRBJ2-1 TRBV5-4 ASSRTSGGPDNEQF
TRBJ1-4 TRBV6-1 ASSEGTGGGNEKLF
TRBJ2-7 TRBV27 ASRKVNRGDEQY
TRBJ1-2 TRBV28 ASSFEYRGYT
TRBJ2-2 TRBV6-1 ASSGGTSGGPRELF
TRBJ2-5 TRBV7-8 ASRNRLAELKETQY
TRBJ2-6 TRBV7-3 ASSKSPAVSGANVLT
TRBJ2-7 TRBV6-2/TRBV6-3 ASSESAYEQY
TRBJ1-2 TRBV6-5 ASSYADRATYGYT
TRBJ1-5 TRBV5-8 ASSWGNREQPQH
TRBJ2-1 TRBV20-1 SARAFEGAYNEQF